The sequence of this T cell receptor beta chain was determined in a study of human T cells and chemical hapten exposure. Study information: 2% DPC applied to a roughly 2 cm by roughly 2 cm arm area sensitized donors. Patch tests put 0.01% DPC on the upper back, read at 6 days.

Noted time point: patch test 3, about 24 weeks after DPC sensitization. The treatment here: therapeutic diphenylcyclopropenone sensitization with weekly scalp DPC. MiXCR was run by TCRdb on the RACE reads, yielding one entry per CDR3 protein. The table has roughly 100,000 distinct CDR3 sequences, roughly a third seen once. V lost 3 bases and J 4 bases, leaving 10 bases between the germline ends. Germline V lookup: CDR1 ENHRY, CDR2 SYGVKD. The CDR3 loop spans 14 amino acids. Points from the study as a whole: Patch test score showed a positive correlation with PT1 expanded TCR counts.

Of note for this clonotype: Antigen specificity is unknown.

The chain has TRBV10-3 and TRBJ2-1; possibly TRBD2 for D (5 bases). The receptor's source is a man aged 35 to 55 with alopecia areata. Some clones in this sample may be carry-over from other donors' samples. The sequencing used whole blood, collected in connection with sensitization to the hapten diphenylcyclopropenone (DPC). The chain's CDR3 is CAISDGVRYNEQFF. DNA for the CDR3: TGTGCCATCAGTGACGGGGTCCGGTACAATGAGCAGTTCTTC.